The 8 T cell receptor beta chains presented below share a single source sample, sequenced in a study of naive and memory T cell subsets. Two oligonucleotides, mixed equimolar, formed the beta constant-region primer covering TRBC1 and TRBC2. TCRdb reanalysed the UMI-ligation and nested PCR reads using MiXCR and keeps one entry per CDR3 protein. Of 25,000 to 30,000 distinct CDR3 sequences in the sample, around 10% were seen once. The specimen was effector memory CD4+ T cells from blood. Subset denoted: effector memory, CD45RA- CD27-. The receptor set was obtained from a human donor in good health.

The chain couples TRBV2 to TRBJ1-5; no definite D call. CDR3 length: 12 residues. Looked up from germline, CDR1 is SNHLY and CDR2 is FYNNEI. V lost 7 bases and J lost 3, with 7 bases in between. As DNA, the CDR3 is TGTGCCAGCACACAGAACAATCAGCCCCAGCATTTT. It is translated as CASTQNNQPQHF.

This clonotype was detected only a few times. The CDR3 DNA is TGTGCCAGCAGCCCACCGGGGGGCTGGCAGTTCTTC. It codes for CASSPPGGWQFF. The rearrangement joins TRBV14 to TRBJ2-1, with D tentatively TRBD2 (7 bases). Germline CDR1 SGHDN, CDR2 FVKESK. V lost 4 bases and J 12 bases, leaving 13 bases between the germline ends. This CDR3 contains 12 residues. Using reference TRBV14 and TRBJ2-1 for the parts outside the CDR3, the full variable domain is EAGVTQFPSHSVIEKGQTVTLRCDPISGHDNLYWYRRVMGKEIKFLLHFVKESKQDESGMPNNRFLAERTGGTYSTLKVQPAELEDSGVYFCASSPPGGWQFFGPGTRLTVL.

This chain uses TRBV4-3 with TRBJ1-6; TRBD1 is a possible D gene (5 bases). The germline gives CDR1 LGHNA, CDR2 YSLEER. Deletions cut 0 bases from V and 9 bases from J, with 12 bases between. CDR3 length equals 15 residues. CDR3 region: CASSQDWQGVSPLHF. CDR3 nucleotides: TGCGCCAGCAGCCAAGATTGGCAGGGAGTTTCACCCCTCCACTTT.

The chain recombines TRBV4-2 with TRBJ2-1; D gene unclear. Germline CDR1 and CDR2: LGHNA and YNFKEQ. The CDR3 has 16 amino acids. V lost 1 base and J lost 0, with 10 bases in between. Written as DNA, the CDR3 is TGTGCCAGCAGCCAAGGAGGCGGAACCTCCTACAATGAGCAGTTCTTC. Translating gives CASSQGGGTSYNEQFF.

This clonotype turned up a few times. This rearrangement joins TRBV27 to TRBJ1-4, with 8 bases fitting TRBD1. The V and J ends lost 2 bases and 2 bases, in that order; junction bases with no gene match: 10. This CDR3 has 18 residues. Germline values: CDR1 MNHEY, CDR2 SMNVEV (reference sequence). CDR3 amino acids: CASSLLAGGLSTNEKLFF. In DNA form, the CDR3 reads TGTGCCAGCAGTTTACTGGCAGGGGGCCTTTCGACTAATGAAAAACTGTTTTTT.

About this clonotype itself: A much larger clone lies one base from this, so it may be a read error. The chain carries TRBV7-2 and TRBJ2-7; the match to TRBD2 covers 11 bases. This CDR3 is 17 amino acids long. Germline CDR1 SGHTA, CDR2 FQGNSA. Germline trimming cut 6 bases from V and 8 bases from J; bases unmatched to any gene: 18. The DNA for the CDR3 is TGTGCCAGCAGTCGCGCTAGCGGGAGGACGCTAACTTGGAAGCAGTACTTC. Its translation is CASSRASGRTLTWKQYF.

This clonotype appeared many times. Here the CDR3 omits its conserved ending phenylalanine or tryptophan, so a read error is the likely source. The DNA is left out, because the CDR3 cannot be placed on it with certainty; the CDR3 is given as TCRdb lists it. The chain uses TRBV5-1 and TRBJ2-7; the table's TRBD1 call for D was not verified on the DNA. The germline gives CDR1 SGHRS, CDR2 YFSETQ. The CDR3 has 9 residues if both end residues are counted. This CDR3 is CASPGQVKA.

This chain connects TRBV24-1 to TRBJ2-1, with 10 bases lining up with TRBD1. Germline V lookup: CDR1 KGHDR, CDR2 SFDVKD. CDR3 length equals 17 residues. J was trimmed by 6 bases and V by 3 bases; bases with no gene match: 10. This chain's CDR3 is CATSDIRPGQGLNEQFF. CDR3 nucleotides: TGTGCCACCAGTGATATACGACCGGGACAGGGGCTCAATGAGCAGTTCTTC.